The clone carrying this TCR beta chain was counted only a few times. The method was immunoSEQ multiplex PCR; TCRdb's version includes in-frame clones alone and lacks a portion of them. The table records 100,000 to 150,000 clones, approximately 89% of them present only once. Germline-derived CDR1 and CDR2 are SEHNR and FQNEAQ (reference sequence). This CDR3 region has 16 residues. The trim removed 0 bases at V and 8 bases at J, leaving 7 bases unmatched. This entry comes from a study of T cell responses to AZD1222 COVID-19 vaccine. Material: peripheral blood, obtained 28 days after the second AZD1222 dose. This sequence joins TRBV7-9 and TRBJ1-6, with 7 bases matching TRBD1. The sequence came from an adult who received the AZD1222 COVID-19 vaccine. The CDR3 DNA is TGTGCCAGCAGCTTAGCCGGAGGGACAGCGGATTCACCCCTCCACTTT. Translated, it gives CASSLAGGTADSPLHF.